The T cell receptor beta chain under discussion was sequenced for a study of blood T cell repertoires in COVID-19. As for the study in general: Material from acute and convalescent COVID-19 was sourced from the United States, Italy and Spain. Sample material is recorded as cDNA or gDNA derived from T cells, B-cell-depleted T cells, or PBMCs.

In the authors' methods: Counts of nucleated cells, estimated from reference gene primer amplification, were obtained. TCRdb's copy holds only in-frame clones and misses some; the assay was immunoSEQ multiplex PCR. V, J and clone size reflect that table, while D and trimming were determined from the DNA. Of tens of thousands of clones in the sample, over 80% are singletons; the top ten hold 5.8%. V shed 6 bases and J shed 7 bases, with 15 bases lying between them. The CDR3 extends over 14 amino acids. Germline CDR1 and CDR2: LNHDA and SQIVND (reference sequence). This sequence joins TRBV19 and TRBJ1-4; D ambiguous. This TCR was sampled from a man aged 50 or older with active COVID-19. The sequenced sample was peripheral blood. The CDR3 DNA reads as TGTGCCAGTAGCCCCTCGGGGTTGGTTGAAAAACTGTTTTTT. Translating it yields CASSPSGLVEKLFF.